Below, 7 T cell receptor beta chains from the same sample are listed, as sequenced in a study of immune evolution from preneoplasia to lung adenocarcinoma (dated by TCRdb to 2020 to 2022). The library was produced with the immunoSEQ multiplex PCR assay. TCRdb obtained this table from immuneACCESS and retained in-frame rearrangements with V and J assigned. These tables miss some clones; where compared with another copy, unresolved V genes account for less than half of the shortfall, and the remainder is unexplained. Recorded for this sample are about 6,100 clones; just under 80% of them occurred a single time. The top ten constitute about 5.7% of the sample. Sequences were obtained from FFPE minimally invasive lung adenocarcinoma tissue. The sample's cell subset or site label, decoded: micro-invasive lung adenocarcinoma (MIA). Source of these receptors: a person aged 50-75 years with lung adenocarcinoma.

The J gene is TRBJ2-2, the V gene TRBV28; TRBD1 agrees at 8 bases. The germline gives CDR1 MDHEN, CDR2 SYDVKM. The CDR3 extends over 16 amino acids. After removal of 6 bases from V and 1 base from J, the junction contained 7 bases not matched to a gene. The CDR3 protein is CASSSYRGKNTGELFF. The CDR3 DNA follows: TGTGCCAGCAGCTCCTACAGGGGGAAGAACACCGGGGAGCTGTTTTTT.

This clone was picked up one time. The chain uses TRBV6-1 and TRBJ2-7, with D hard to call. Trimming left V 4 bases short and J 4 bases short, with 8 bases between. CDR1 and CDR2 from the germline V gene are MNHNS and SASEGT. CDR3 length: 12 residues. CDR3: CASSVAGYEQYF. DNA of the CDR3: TGTGCCAGCAGTGTAGCCGGATACGAGCAGTACTTC.

V gene TRBV5-4 combines with J gene TRBJ2-3; weak D call: TRBD2 (7 bases). Germline values: CDR1 SGHNT, CDR2 YYREEE (reference sequence). The CDR3 extends over 15 amino acids. The ends were cut back, 7 bases at V and 3 bases at J, with 18 bases in the middle. CDR3 residues: CASSGGIGGTDTQYF. In DNA form, the CDR3 reads TGTGCCAGCTCCGGGGGGATAGGGGGGACAGATACGCAGTATTTT.

The rearrangement uses TRBV14 and TRBJ1-5; D remains ambiguous. The CDR3 contains 15 residues. The V gene lost 1 base and the J gene lost 4 bases, with 11 bases spanning the gap. CDR1 and CDR2 (germline): SGHDN, FVKESK. The CDR3: CASSQVRTDNQPQHF. CDR3 DNA sequence: TGTGCCAGCAGCCAAGTTCGGACTGATAATCAGCCCCAGCATTTT.

The rearrangement links TRBV2 to TRBJ1-5; no clear D. Germline CDR1 SNHLY, CDR2 FYNNEI. The V end lost 3 bases, the J end lost 3 bases, and 9 bases lay between the germline ends. The CDR3 extends over 14 amino acids. CDR3 coding DNA: TGTGCCAGCAGTGAGTACTCAGTCAATCAGCCCCAGCATTTT. Translated, it gives CASSEYSVNQPQHF.

The chain couples TRBV7-2 to TRBJ1-2, with unresolved D. CDR1 is SGHTA and CDR2 is FQGNSA in the germline V gene. The ends were cut back, 1 base at V and 4 bases at J, with 7 bases in the middle. This CDR3 has 13 residues. CDR3 sequence reads: CASSLDRSYGYTF. The CDR3 DNA is TGTGCCAGCAGCTTAGATCGGAGCTATGGCTACACCTTC.

As regards this clone: Other DNA sequences in this specimen translate into the identical CDR3. This chain uses TRBV5-1 with TRBJ2-5; the D gene is possibly TRBD1 (6 bases). In germline, CDR1 is SGHRS, CDR2 YFSETQ. Trimming took 0 bases from V and 3 from J, leaving 9 bases between them. The length of the CDR3 is 14 residues. Here the CDR3 DNA reads TGCGCCAGCAGCTTGGGACAGGCCGAAGAGACCCAGTACTTC. Protein product: CASSLGQAEETQYF.